The 23 T cell receptor beta chains given below trace back to one sample, sequenced in a study of cytomegalovirus exposure and HLA in healthy donors (dated by TCRdb to 2016 to 2017). Libraries were constructed by the immunoSEQ multiplex PCR assay. The multiplex PCR relied on a mix of 60 forward primers for TCR Vbeta segments and 13 reverse primers for TCR Jbeta segments. TCRdb carries this immuneACCESS record with in-frame sequences only. Its versions omit some clonotypes, under half of them owing to an unresolved V gene in the studies checked, with the rest unexplained. The sample has approximately 130,000 clones on record, over 65% of them singletons. The leading ten clones occupy 6.3% of the sample. Sequenced: PBMCs. The receptors originated from a woman between 40 and 50 years old in good health and CMV-seronegative.

This clone was seen a few times. The chain joins TRBV11-1 to TRBJ2-3; maybe TRBD2 (6 bases). CDR3 length: 15 residues. CDR1 SGHAT and CDR2 FQDESV come from the germline V gene (reference sequence). V lost 3 bases to trimming and J lost 0 bases, with 10 bases between them. Written as DNA, the CDR3 is TGTGCCAGCAGCTTTTCTAGCGCTAGCACAGATACGCAGTATTTT. Translating it yields CASSFSSASTDTQYF.

CDR3 nucleotide sequence: TGTGCCAGCAGCCGGACAGGGGACCTCAGATACTATGGCTACACCTTC. This codes for CASSRTGDLRYYGYTF. V and J are TRBV13 and TRBJ1-2; 9 bases are shared with TRBD1. The length of the CDR3 is 16 residues. Germline CDR1 and CDR2: PRHDT and FYEKMQ (reference sequence). V was pared by 5 bases and J by 3 bases, with 10 bases of the junction left unmatched.

The CDR3, as DNA: TGTGCCAGCAGTAAACGAGCGGGAGTGCACTACGAGCAGTACTTC. This gives the protein CASSKRAGVHYEQYF. The chain employs TRBV27 and TRBJ2-7; TRBD2 agrees at 8 bases. V dropped 5 bases and J dropped 3; count of bases not matched to a gene: 9. In germline, CDR1 is MNHEY, CDR2 SMNVEV (reference sequence). The CDR3 extends over 15 amino acids.

The chain is built from TRBV28 and TRBJ1-5; tentatively, D is TRBD1 (5 bases). Trimming took off 4 bases at V and 4 bases at J, with 17 bases between the two ends. Germline V CDR1 and CDR2: MDHEN, SYDVKM. The CDR3 runs 16 residues. Here the CDR3 DNA reads TGTGCCAGCAGTTCCGGGACTATTGTGGTTAATCAGCCCCAGCATTTT. It codes for CASSSGTIVVNQPQHF. Combining the CDR3 with reference TRBV28 and TRBJ1-5 gives the whole variable domain DVKVTQSSRYLVKRTGEKVFLECVQDMDHENMFWYRQDPGLGLRLIYFSYDVKMKEKGDIPEGYSVSREKKERFSLILESASTNQTSMYLCASSSGTIVVNQPQHFGDGTRLSIL.

The chain is built from TRBV10-3 and TRBJ2-5, with 7 bases aligning to TRBD2. The CDR3 extends over 13 amino acids. V lost 10 bases and J lost 0; bases outside the gene matches: 5. CDR1 and CDR2 (germline): ENHRY, SYGVKD. In DNA, the CDR3 is TGTGCCAGCGCCGGGAGGTACCAAGAGACCCAGTACTTC. Translated: CASAGRYQETQYF.

J is TRBJ2-3 and V is TRBV27; 7 bases agree with TRBD2. V was clipped by 4 bases and J by 1 base; unmatched bases: 2. The CDR3 covers 14 residues. Germline V gene lookup returns CDR1 MNHEY and CDR2 SMNVEV (reference sequence). DNA for the CDR3: TGTGCCAGCAGTTCGCTAGCGGGCACAGATACGCAGTATTTT. This codes for CASSSLAGTDTQYF.

The chain joins TRBV6-5 to TRBJ2-1, with 10 bases identical to TRBD2. Germline V gene sequence: CDR1 MNHEY, CDR2 SVGAGI. The CDR3 has 15 amino acids. Trimming at V came to 4 bases and at J to 2 bases, leaving 2 bases not matched to a gene. CDR3 nucleotide sequence: TGTGCCAGCAGTTTAACTAGCGGGGCCTACAATGAGCAGTTCTTC. This codes for CASSLTSGAYNEQFF.

V is TRBV28 and J is TRBJ1-5; D is unresolved. CDR1 is MDHEN and CDR2 is SYDVKM in the germline V gene. The ends were cut back, 3 bases at V and 4 bases at J, with 13 bases in the middle. This CDR3 spans 15 amino acids. CDR3 region: CASSLAYERNQPQHF. The CDR3 nucleotides are TGTGCCAGCAGTTTGGCTTACGAGAGGAATCAGCCCCAGCATTTT. The complete variable domain, with remaining parts taken from reference TRBV28 and TRBJ1-5, reads DVKVTQSSRYLVKRTGEKVFLECVQDMDHENMFWYRQDPGLGLRLIYFSYDVKMKEKGDIPEGYSVSREKKERFSLILESASTNQTSMYLCASSLAYERNQPQHFGDGTRLSIL.

This chain links TRBV19 with TRBJ2-7; D is possibly TRBD1 (5 bases). The CDR3 is 14 amino acids. CDR1 is LNHDA, CDR2 SQIVND, per germline (reference sequence). With 2 bases removed from V and 7 bases from J, the gap between germline ends came to 15 bases. The CDR3 sequence is CASSIKTVGVEQYF. CDR3 nucleotide sequence: TGTGCCAGTAGTATAAAAACGGTAGGGGTAGAGCAGTACTTC.

This chain uses TRBV25-1 with TRBJ2-5; weak D call: TRBD1 (6 bases). Germline V gene sequence: CDR1 MGHDK, CDR2 SYGVNS. The CDR3 has 13 amino acids. Trimming stripped 2 bases from V and 5 bases from J, with 9 bases between. The CDR3 spells CASSERGSETQYF. The CDR3 DNA reads TGTGCCAGCAGTGAAAGGGGGAGTGAGACCCAGTACTTC.

The V call is TRBV6-1, the J call TRBJ1-5; D is uncertain. The CDR3 has 15 residues. With 6 bases removed from V and 0 bases from J, the gap between germline ends came to 12 bases. Germline V lookup: CDR1 MNHNS, CDR2 SASEGT. The CDR3 here is CASSVVRSSNQPQHF. The CDR3 bases are TGTGCCAGCAGCGTGGTCCGGAGTAGCAATCAGCCCCAGCATTTT.

This sequence joins TRBV28 and TRBJ1-1, with D tentatively TRBD1 (5 bases). The germline V gene has CDR1 MDHEN and CDR2 SYDVKM. The CDR3 runs to 14 residues. Deletions cut 2 bases from V and 1 base from J, with 8 bases between. Here the CDR3 reads CASSLGHWNTEAFF. CDR3 sequence (DNA): TGTGCCAGCAGTTTAGGACACTGGAACACTGAAGCTTTCTTT.

The chain recombines TRBV11-2 with TRBJ1-1; D unclear. The CDR3 is 15 residues long. V was shortened by 0 bases and J by 1 base, with 9 bases between the two germline ends. CDR1 and CDR2 from the germline V gene are SGHAT and FQNNGV. The CDR3 DNA sequence: TGTGCCAGCAGCTTAGAGGGAGGGCCGAACACTGAAGCTTTCTTT. It encodes CASSLEGGPNTEAFF.

The chain employs TRBV27 and TRBJ2-7; perhaps TRBD1 as D (6 bases). The CDR3 has 12 residues. V lost 8 bases to trimming and J lost 0 bases, with 8 bases between them. Per the germline V gene, CDR1 is MNHEY and CDR2 is SMNVEV (reference sequence). CDR3 sequence reads: CASGTLSYEQYF. Here the CDR3 DNA reads TGTGCCAGCGGGACACTCTCCTACGAGCAGTACTTC.

J is TRBJ1-4 and V is TRBV7-9, with D tentatively TRBD1 (5 bases). The CDR3 is 15 amino acids. Germline V gene lookup returns CDR1 SEHNR and CDR2 FQNEAQ (reference sequence). Trimming removed 5 bases at V and 0 bases at J, with 10 bases between. CDR3 coding DNA: TGTGCCAGCAGCCTGCAGGGTGCAACTAATGAAAAACTGTTTTTT. Its translation is CASSLQGATNEKLFF.

The V and J genes are TRBV7-2 and TRBJ2-2; 8 nucleotides agree with TRBD2. V was clipped by 9 bases and J by 5 bases; unmatched bases: 14. The V gene's germline CDR1 is SGHTA and CDR2 FQGNSA. This CDR3 has 16 amino acids. The CDR3 reads CASLSGAGGWTGELFF. The CDR3, as DNA: TGTGCCAGTCTAAGCGGGGCGGGAGGTTGGACCGGGGAGCTGTTTTTT.

The gene calls are TRBV23-1 and TRBJ1-4; D not resolved. TRBV23-1 is an ORF, with its function uncertain. V dropped 3 bases and J dropped 8 bases, with 13 bases sitting between them. This CDR3 has 14 amino acids. The CDR3 nucleotides read TGCGCCAGCAGTCAGAGACTTCATCGAGAAAAACTGTTTTTT. This codes for CASSQRLHREKLFF.

The rearrangement joins TRBV6-5 to TRBJ2-5; a weak D match, TRBD1 (6 bases). The DNA end is more similar to TRBJ2-7, so the J call may be wrong. The CDR3 runs to 15 residues. Germline V CDR1 and CDR2: MNHEY, SVGAGI. CDR3 region: CASSKARAGVDEQYF. CDR3 bases: TGTGCCAGCAGCAAAGCCCGTGCAGGGGTGGACGAGCAGTACTTC.

J is TRBJ2-5 and V is TRBV28; 11 nucleotides line up with TRBD1. The J call could be wrong; TRBJ2-7 is a better fit for the DNA end. The CDR3 spans 14 residues. Germline assignment: CDR1 MDHEN and CDR2 SYDVKM. The CDR3 DNA is TGTGCCAGCAGTATGACCGGGACAGGGGGCGAGCAGTACTTC. It translates to CASSMTGTGGEQYF.

There are a few counts of this clone. For the CDR3, the DNA is TGTGCCAGCTCACCAAGTGGAGGGGACTATGGCTACACCTTC. This codes for CASSPSGGDYGYTF. The rearrangement uses TRBV18 and TRBJ1-2; possibly TRBD1 for D (5 bases). The germline V gene encodes CDR1 KGHSH and CDR2 LQKENI. The CDR3 runs 14 residues. V dropped 2 bases and J dropped 3 bases, with 10 bases sitting between them.

The V and J genes are TRBV2 and TRBJ2-7; TRBD2 matches 10 bases. CDR1 SNHLY and CDR2 FYNNEI come from the germline V gene. V shed 4 bases, J shed 2 bases, and the junction held 2 bases outside the gene matches. The CDR3 has 14 residues. The DNA for the CDR3 is TGTGCCAGCAGTGCCACTAGCGGGACCTACGAGCAGTACTTC. This codes for CASSATSGTYEQYF.

This clone has just a few counts. The CDR3 DNA reads TGTGCCAGCAGTGCGGGGACAGGGAATTTTCGCAATCAGCCCCAGCATTTT. Residues: CASSAGTGNFRNQPQHF. This chain links TRBV6-1 with TRBJ1-5; 9 positions agree with TRBD1. Germline-derived CDR1 and CDR2 are MNHNS and SASEGT. V lost 4 bases, J lost 2 bases, and 9 bases stayed unmatched. The length of the CDR3 is 17 residues.

The chain employs TRBV19 and TRBJ2-7; the D gene is possibly TRBD1 (6 bases). V was clipped by 5 bases and J by 1 base, with 15 bases between them. CDR1 and CDR2 from the germline V gene are LNHDA and SQIVND (reference sequence). This CDR3 is built from 15 residues. The CDR3, as DNA: TGTGCCAGTAGTGTGGACAGTCAGCAGTCCTACGAGCAGTACTTC. It yields the protein CASSVDSQQSYEQYF. Full variable domain (remainder filled in from reference TRBV19 and TRBJ2-7): DGGITQSPKYLFRKEGQNVTLSCEQNLNHDAMYWYRQDPGQGLRLIYYSQIVNDFQKGDIAEGYSVSREKKESFPLTVTSAQKNPTAFYLCASSVDSQQSYEQYFGPGTRLTVT.